Included here is one T cell receptor beta chain sequence, with context. The V gene end was trimmed by 7 bases and the J gene end by 1 base; junction bases not matched to a gene: 17. Per germline, CDR1 LNHDA and CDR2 SQIVND (reference sequence). The CDR3 sequence is 18 residues long. This sample is part of a study of T-cell memory formation after mild COVID-19. Study-level background: Among the donors, TCR clusters were largely specific to each donor.

Each CDR3 protein is one row after TCRdb ran MiXCR on the 5' RACE reads. The table shows about 350,000 distinct CDR3 sequences, with about an eighth occurring only once. This chain connects TRBV19 to TRBJ2-3; 7 bases match TRBD2. The sequenced material came from PBMCs or a T cell subset sorted from them (not recorded which). The clonotype originates from a man between 18 and 35 years old who had mild COVID-19 (a few samples of this study predate the infection). Cell type and time point are not known. The CDR3 bases are TGTGCCAGTAACCCGTGGGGCGGGGGTTATTGGGGCACAGATACGCAGTATTTT. Amino acid sequence: CASNPWGGGYWGTDTQYF.